In this sample, the clone carrying this T cell receptor beta chain turned up many times. Amplification of TCR beta CDR3 regions was performed using RNA transcripts as template. A first-round RT-PCR of the TCR CDR3 used the HTBI primer set. TCRdb analysed the multiplex PCR reads with MiXCR anew, one entry per CDR3 protein. Found here are fewer than 650,000 distinct CDR3 sequences, about 15% of them singletons; the top ten hold about 4.5%. A NOSPECS grade of at least 4, a Clinical Activity Score of at least 3 and duration under 3 months were recorded in ophthalmopathy patients. The source of the sample is a study of T cells in Graves' hyperthyroidism and ophthalmopathy. Trimming left V 2 bases short and J 4 bases short, with 17 bases between. The CDR3 covers 16 residues. Germline V gives CDR1 SNHLY, CDR2 FYNNEI.

The receptor's source is a woman in her thirties or forties with Graves' ophthalmopathy. The chain carries TRBV2 and TRBJ1-1; D is perhaps TRBD1 (5 bases). The sequenced sample was blood. CDR3 DNA sequence: TGTGCCAGCAGTGAATTGGGCAGGGCCCGGGGCACTGAAGCTTTCTTT. The encoded protein is CASSELGRARGTEAFF. The entire variable domain, with the rest obtained from reference TRBV2 and TRBJ1-1, is as follows: EPEVTQTPSHQVTQMGQEVILRCVPISNHLYFYWYRQILGQKVEFLVSFYNNEISEKSEIFDDQFSVERPDGSNFTLKIRSTKLEDSAMYFCASSELGRARGTEAFFGQGTRLTVV.